The 29 T cell receptor beta chains given below trace back to one sample, sequenced in a study of blood T cell repertoires in COVID-19. Profiling relied on immunoSEQ multiplex PCR, and the TCRdb table lists in-frame clones only, not all of them. The table shows under 100,000 clones, with more than 75% occurring only once. The sequenced sample was peripheral blood. The receptors stem from a woman of 80 years or more with active or convalescent COVID-19.

V and J are TRBV12-3 or TRBV12-4 and TRBJ1-2; D may be TRBD1 (5 bases). CDR3 length equals 13 residues. The V end was cut by 4 bases, the J end by 7 bases, with 13 bases between. The CDR3 loop reads CASSSSATAGYTF. The DNA for the CDR3 is TGTGCCAGCAGTTCTTCAGCGACAGCTGGCTACACCTTC.

This sequence joins TRBV11-2 and TRBJ1-2; D is unresolved. Germline V CDR1 and CDR2: SGHAT, FQNNGV. V gave up 0 bases and J gave up 0 bases, with 17 bases separating them. The CDR3 has 18 amino acids. The CDR3 DNA is TGTGCCAGCAGCTTAGACTCCCCCGCCGTCGTAGCTAACTATGGCTACACCTTC. Translation gives CASSLDSPAVVANYGYTF.

This clone was seen once. This sequence joins TRBV5-4 and TRBJ2-5, with D uncertain. V lost 2 bases and J 5 bases, leaving 7 bases between the germline ends. The V gene's germline CDR1 is SGHNT and CDR2 YYREEE (reference sequence). The CDR3 consists of 12 residues. The chain's CDR3 is CASSFIGETQYF. CDR3 coding DNA: TGTGCCAGCAGCTTTATCGGGGAGACCCAGTACTTC.

This rearrangement joins TRBV6-2 or TRBV6-3 to TRBJ2-5, with D possibly TRBD2 on 7 matching bases. Trimming took off 3 bases at V and 1 base at J, with 12 bases between the two ends. This CDR3 has 15 residues. CDR1 is MNHEY and CDR2 is SVGEGT in the germline V gene. CDR3 sequence (DNA): TGTGCCAGCAGTTATCCGGGGGGCCTCCAAGAGACCCAGTACTTC. Its translation: CASSYPGGLQETQYF.

The rearrangement joins TRBV10-3 to TRBJ1-1; 7 nucleotides line up with TRBD1. The V and J ends lost 4 bases and 1 base, in that order; junction bases with no gene match: 6. Per the germline V gene, CDR1 is ENHRY and CDR2 is SYGVKD. CDR3 length: 15 amino acids. CDR3 sequence reads: CAISGGNRGNTEAFF. CDR3 sequence (DNA): TGTGCCATCAGTGGGGGGAACAGGGGGAACACTGAAGCTTTCTTT.

This clone has more than one count but fewer than ten. The chain employs TRBV12-3 or TRBV12-4 and TRBJ1-2; a possible D gene is TRBD1 (6 bases). This CDR3 is built from 13 residues. Trimming removed 4 bases from V and 3 bases from J, with 9 bases in between. CDR3 coding DNA: TGTGCCAGCAGTTCACAGGGCTACTATGGCTACACCTTC. Translation gives CASSSQGYYGYTF.

The chain couples TRBV19 to TRBJ2-7; D perhaps matches TRBD1 (6 bases). The V end lost 6 bases, the J end lost 3 bases, and 18 bases lay between the germline ends. This CDR3 is built from 15 residues. CDR1 is LNHDA and CDR2 is SQIVND in the germline V gene (reference sequence). Written as DNA, the CDR3 is TGTGCCAGTAGCCCTTATAGCGCAGGGGACTACGAGCAGTACTTC. Residues: CASSPYSAGDYEQYF.

This CDR3 reads CASSLRASTDTQYF. The CDR3 nucleotides are TGTGCCAGCAGTTTGCGGGCTTCCACAGATACGCAGTATTTT. The V and J genes are TRBV28 and TRBJ2-3, with D possibly being TRBD2 (5 bases). The CDR3 covers 14 residues. CDR1 is MDHEN, CDR2 SYDVKM, per germline. V shed 3 bases and J shed 2 bases, with 9 bases lying between them.

The V and J genes are TRBV5-4 and TRBJ1-3, with D unclear. V lost 4 bases to trimming and J lost 1 base, with 21 bases between them. This CDR3 has 18 residues. Germline CDR1 SGHNT, CDR2 YYREEE (reference sequence). CDR3 bases: TGTGCCAGCAGCCTGACCTATCGTGCAGAGACATCTGGAAACACCATATATTTT. This translates into CASSLTYRAETSGNTIYF.

DNA of the CDR3: TGTGCCAGCAGCCAAGTCTCAGGGAAACTGTTTTTT. Translated, it gives CASSQVSGKLFF. The chain joins TRBV3-1 (or the pseudogene TRBV3-2) to TRBJ1-4; weak D call: TRBD1 (5 bases). Germline V CDR1 and CDR2: LGHDT, YNNKEL (reference sequence). With 1 base removed from V and 11 bases from J, the gap between germline ends came to 8 bases. This CDR3 is 12 amino acids long.

The J gene is TRBJ2-6, the V gene TRBV19, with D perhaps TRBD2 (5 bases). V lost 8 bases and J 1 base, leaving 6 bases between the germline ends. In germline, CDR1 is LNHDA, CDR2 SQIVND (reference sequence). The CDR3 is 13 residues long. The CDR3 loop is CASRRSGANVLTF. The CDR3 region has the DNA TGTGCCAGTCGGAGGTCTGGGGCCAACGTCCTGACTTTC.

The gene calls are TRBV27 and TRBJ1-2; D perhaps matches TRBD1 (6 bases). This CDR3 region has 13 residues. V lost 8 bases and J 7 bases, leaving 17 bases between the germline ends. The germline V gene has CDR1 MNHEY and CDR2 SMNVEV (reference sequence). The DNA for the CDR3 is TGTGCCAGCGGGCAGGGACATATAAGTGGCTACACCTTC. This codes for CASGQGHISGYTF.

This clone was recorded once. The chain combines TRBV30 with TRBJ1-6, with TRBD1 identical over 12 bases. CDR1 is GTSNPN, CDR2 SVGIG, per germline (reference sequence). The V and J ends lost 0 bases and 8 bases, in that order; junction bases with no gene match: 2. The CDR3 runs 15 residues. CDR3 DNA: TGTGCCTGGAGTGTGGGACAGGGGGCCTATTCACCCCTCCACTTT. Its protein is CAWSVGQGAYSPLHF.

This rearrangement joins TRBV2 to TRBJ2-1; 11 nucleotides align to TRBD2. There are 14 residues in the CDR3. V lost 6 bases to trimming and J lost 9 bases; unmatched junction nucleotides: 7. CDR1 is SNHLY, CDR2 FYNNEI, per germline. CDR3 sequence reads: CASRTSGAWGEQFF. As DNA, the CDR3 is TGTGCCAGCAGGACTAGCGGGGCTTGGGGTGAGCAGTTCTTC.

This chain uses TRBV28 with TRBJ1-6; 8 nucleotides align to TRBD1. V trimming: 7 bases; J trimming: 7 bases; junction bases outside the gene matches: 6. CDR3 length: 14 residues. The V gene's germline CDR1 is MDHEN and CDR2 SYDVKM. CDR3 DNA: TGTGCCAGCACCCTGGACAGGGAGAATTCACCCCTCCACTTT. This gives the protein CASTLDRENSPLHF.

With regard to this clone: In the same sample, other DNA sequences code for this CDR3. DNA of the CDR3: TGTGCCAGCAGCTTAGACTCCCAAGAGACCCAGTACTTC. This sequence encodes CASSLDSQETQYF. This rearrangement joins TRBV7-9 to TRBJ2-5; no clear D gene. V lost 1 base to trimming and J lost 1 base, with 4 bases between them. CDR1 SEHNR and CDR2 FQNEAQ come from the germline V gene (reference sequence). This CDR3 is 13 amino acids long. The full variable domain, with the rest looked up from reference TRBV7-9 and TRBJ2-5, is DTGVSQNPRHKITKRGQNVTFRCDPISEHNRLYWYRQTLGQGPEFLTYFQNEAQLEKSRLLSDRFSAERPKGSFSTLEIQRTEQGDSAMYLCASSLDSQETQYFGPGTRLLVL.

The chain uses TRBV30 and TRBJ1-5, with 8 bases identical to TRBD1. The CDR3 extends over 16 amino acids. Germline V gives CDR1 GTSNPN, CDR2 SVGIG (reference sequence). The V and J ends lost 2 bases and 5 bases, in that order; junction bases with no gene match: 11. The CDR3 sequence: CAWSYNSGQADQPQHF. The CDR3 bases are TGTGCCTGGAGTTACAACTCGGGACAGGCCGATCAGCCCCAGCATTTT.

Only a few counts were recorded for this clone. Here the CDR3 DNA reads TGTGCCAGCAGCTGGGAGACAGGGAGGTCAGGGTATGGCTACACCTTC. This encodes CASSWETGRSGYGYTF. The chain carries TRBV5-4 and TRBJ1-2; 7 nucleotides match TRBD1. The CDR3 runs 16 residues. V dropped 3 bases and J dropped 5; count of bases not matched to a gene: 13. The germline CDR1 and CDR2 sequences are SGHNT and YYREEE (reference sequence). Variable domain in full (rest from reference TRBV5-4 and TRBJ1-2): ETGVTQSPTHLIKTRGQQVTLRCSSQSGHNTVSWYQQALGQGPQFIFQYYREEENGRGNFPPRFSGLQFPNYSSELNVNALELDDSALYLCASSWETGRSGYGYTFGSGTRLTVV.

V is TRBV5-5 and J is TRBJ1-5; possible D gene TRBD1, 6 bases. V was cut by 5 bases and J by 9 bases, with 24 bases left in between. CDR3 length: 16 amino acids. The germline gives CDR1 SGHKS, CDR2 YYEKEE (reference sequence). The CDR3 DNA is TGTGCCAGCAGACCGGCCCTGACAGGACTTCACGCGCCCCAGCATTTT. Protein: CASRPALTGLHAPQHF.

The chain links TRBV7-9 to TRBJ1-2, with D unclear. Trimming left V 2 bases short and J 4 bases short, with 8 bases between. Germline assignment: CDR1 SEHNR and CDR2 FQNEAQ (reference sequence). The CDR3 loop spans 13 amino acids. The CDR3 sequence is CASSLSGFYGYTF. CDR3 nucleotides: TGTGCCAGCAGCTTAAGCGGGTTCTATGGCTACACCTTC.

The rearrangement links TRBV14 to TRBJ2-1; 11 bases are shared with TRBD2. CDR1 is SGHDN, CDR2 FVKESK, per germline. Trimming removed 4 bases from V and 4 bases from J; junction bases left unmatched: 9. The CDR3 has 17 residues. CDR3 nucleotides: TGTGCCAGCAGCCCATATAGCGGGGGGGCGACATACAATGAGCAGTTCTTC. This sequence encodes CASSPYSGGATYNEQFF.

This clone occurred many times. The chain links TRBV6-1 to TRBJ1-2; perhaps TRBD1 as D (6 bases). CDR3 length: 15 amino acids. Looked up from germline, CDR1 is MNHNS and CDR2 is SASEGT. V was pared by 1 base and J by 4 bases, with 13 bases between. CDR3 amino acids: CASSEELQGGYGYTF. In DNA form, the CDR3 reads TGTGCCAGCAGTGAAGAGTTACAGGGCGGCTATGGCTACACCTTC.

The chain recombines TRBV13 with TRBJ1-1, with 10 bases lining up with TRBD1. The CDR3 length is 16 residues. J gave up 4 bases and V 5 bases, and 10 bases lay outside the gene matches. Germline V gives CDR1 PRHDT, CDR2 FYEKMQ (reference sequence). CDR3 residues: CASSIDRGRLGTEAFF. The CDR3 coding sequence is TGTGCCAGCAGCATCGACAGGGGGCGGCTGGGCACTGAAGCTTTCTTT.

The J gene is TRBJ2-7, the V gene TRBV7-2, with D perhaps matching TRBD1 (6 bases). The V gene lost 5 bases and the J gene lost 5 bases, with 10 bases spanning the gap. The length of the CDR3 is 12 residues. Germline assignment: CDR1 SGHTA and CDR2 FQGNSA. CDR3 DNA: TGTGCCAGCAGCCGGAACAGGGACGAGCAGTACTTC. Protein sequence: CASSRNRDEQYF. Using reference TRBV7-2 and TRBJ2-7 for the parts outside the CDR3, the full variable domain is GAGVSQSPSNKVTEKGKDVELRCDPISGHTALYWYRQSLGQGLEFLIYFQGNSAPDKSGLPSDRFSAERTGGSVSTLTIQRTQQEDSAVYLCASSRNRDEQYFGPGTRLTVT.

V gene TRBV10-3 combines with J gene TRBJ1-2, with D unclear. The CDR3 loop spans 12 amino acids. V was shortened by 4 bases and J by 6 bases, with 9 bases between the two germline ends. The germline CDR1 and CDR2 sequences are ENHRY and SYGVKD. CDR3 sequence: CAISVNGDGYTF. The CDR3 DNA reads as TGTGCCATCAGTGTAAACGGGGATGGCTACACCTTC.

This chain links TRBV7-2 with TRBJ2-7, with D uncertain. The CDR3 has 13 residues. Germline V gene data show CDR1 as SGHTA and CDR2 as FQGNSA. Trimming stripped 1 base from V and 7 bases from J, with 11 bases between. CDR3 amino acids: CASSLDSYGEQYF. CDR3 coding DNA: TGTGCCAGCAGCTTAGACTCGTACGGTGAGCAGTACTTC.

The CDR3 region has the DNA TGTGCCAGCTCCAGGGGGTCAGAGACCCAGTACTTC. This gives the protein CASSRGSETQYF. This chain connects TRBV18 to TRBJ2-5, with 7 bases matching TRBD1. This CDR3 has 12 amino acids. Per germline, CDR1 KGHSH and CDR2 LQKENI. The J segment lost 4 bases and the V segment lost 6 bases, leaving 2 bases of the junction unmatched.

A note on this clone: One junction end does not reproduce the germline sequence, and a read error may be involved. The chain employs TRBV7-7 and TRBJ1-3; possibly TRBD1 for D (6 bases). Germline CDR1 SSHAT, CDR2 FNYEAQ (reference sequence). The CDR3 sequence is 15 residues long. CDR3 sequence: CASSPATGGGNTIYF. CDR3 DNA: TGTGCTAGCAGTCCAGCGACAGGTGGTGGAAACACCATATATTTT.

The genes are TRBV7-6 and TRBJ1-1; D gene ambiguous. The length of the CDR3 is 13 residues. The V end was cut by 1 base, the J end by 4 bases, with 7 bases between. The germline CDR1 and CDR2 sequences are SGHVS and FNYEAQ. CDR3 in amino acids: CASSLDVITEAFF. DNA of the CDR3: TGTGCCAGCAGCTTAGATGTAATCACTGAAGCTTTCTTT.